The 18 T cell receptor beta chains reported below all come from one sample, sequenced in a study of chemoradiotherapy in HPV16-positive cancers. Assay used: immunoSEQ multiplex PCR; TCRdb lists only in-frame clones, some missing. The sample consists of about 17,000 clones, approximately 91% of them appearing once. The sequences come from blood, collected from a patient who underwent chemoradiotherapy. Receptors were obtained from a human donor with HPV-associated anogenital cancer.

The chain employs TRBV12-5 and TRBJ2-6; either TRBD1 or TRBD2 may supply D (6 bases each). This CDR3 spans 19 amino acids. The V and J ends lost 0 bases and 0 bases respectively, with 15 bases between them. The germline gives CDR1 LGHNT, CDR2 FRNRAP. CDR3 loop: CASGLVHWGASSGANVLTF. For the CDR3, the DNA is TGTGCTAGTGGTTTGGTACATTGGGGGGCAAGCTCTGGGGCCAACGTCCTGACTTTC.

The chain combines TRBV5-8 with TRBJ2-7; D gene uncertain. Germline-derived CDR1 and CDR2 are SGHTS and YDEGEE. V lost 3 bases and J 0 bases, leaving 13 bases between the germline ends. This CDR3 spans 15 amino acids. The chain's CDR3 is CASSSRSDLSYEQYF. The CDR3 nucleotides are TGTGCCAGCAGCTCCCGATCGGACCTCTCCTACGAGCAGTACTTC.

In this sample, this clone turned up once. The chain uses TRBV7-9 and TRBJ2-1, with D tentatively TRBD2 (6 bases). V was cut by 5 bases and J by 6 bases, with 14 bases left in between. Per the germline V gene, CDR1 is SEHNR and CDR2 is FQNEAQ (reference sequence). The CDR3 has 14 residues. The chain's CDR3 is CASSLPGSFNEQFF. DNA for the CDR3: TGTGCCAGCAGCCTCCCCGGGAGTTTCAATGAGCAGTTCTTC.

The CDR3 sequence: CASSARESGELFF. As DNA, the CDR3 is TGTGCCAGCAGTGCAAGGGAGTCGGGGGAGCTGTTTTTT. This chain connects TRBV6-4 to TRBJ2-2; D perhaps matches TRBD2 (5 bases). There are 13 residues in the CDR3. From germline, CDR1 is MRHNA and CDR2 SNTAGT. The germline V and J ends were trimmed by 4 bases and 8 bases, with 11 bases remaining between them.

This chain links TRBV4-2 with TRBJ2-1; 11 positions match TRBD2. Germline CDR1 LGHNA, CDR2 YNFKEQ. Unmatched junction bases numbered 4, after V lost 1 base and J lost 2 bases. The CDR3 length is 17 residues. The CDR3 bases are TGTGCCAGCAGCCAAGTGCTAGCGGGGGGTCCCTACAATGAGCAGTTCTTC. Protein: CASSQVLAGGPYNEQFF.

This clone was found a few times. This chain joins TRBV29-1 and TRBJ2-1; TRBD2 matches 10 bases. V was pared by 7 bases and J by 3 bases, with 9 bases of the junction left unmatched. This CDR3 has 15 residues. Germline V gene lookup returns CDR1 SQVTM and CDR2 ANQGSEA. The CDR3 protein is CSAGKAGGRYNEQFF. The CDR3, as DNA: TGCAGCGCTGGTAAAGCGGGGGGGCGCTACAATGAGCAGTTCTTC.

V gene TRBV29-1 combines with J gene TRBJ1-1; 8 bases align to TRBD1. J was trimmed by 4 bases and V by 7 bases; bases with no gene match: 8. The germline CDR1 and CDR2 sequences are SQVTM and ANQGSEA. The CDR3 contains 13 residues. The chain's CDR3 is CSAYNRGGTEAFF. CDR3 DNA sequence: TGCAGCGCCTATAACAGGGGGGGCACTGAAGCTTTCTTT.

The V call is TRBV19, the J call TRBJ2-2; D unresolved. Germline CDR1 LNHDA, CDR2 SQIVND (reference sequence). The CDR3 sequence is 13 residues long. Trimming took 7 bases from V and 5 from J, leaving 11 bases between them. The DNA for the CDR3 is TGTGCCAGTACCTTCGGTCTAACCGGGGAGCTGTTTTTT. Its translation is CASTFGLTGELFF.

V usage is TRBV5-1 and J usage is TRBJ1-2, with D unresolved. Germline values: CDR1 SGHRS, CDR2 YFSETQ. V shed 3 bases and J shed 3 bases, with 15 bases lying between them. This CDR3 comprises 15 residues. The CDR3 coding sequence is TGCGCCAGCAGCTCCGACCCCAGCTGGGACTATGGCTACACCTTC. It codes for CASSSDPSWDYGYTF.

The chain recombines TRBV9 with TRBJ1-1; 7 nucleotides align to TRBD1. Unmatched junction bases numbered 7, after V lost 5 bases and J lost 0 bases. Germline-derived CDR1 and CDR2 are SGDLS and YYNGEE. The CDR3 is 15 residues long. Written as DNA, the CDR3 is TGTGCCAGCAGAAGGGGGCGGTCTGTGAACACTGAAGCTTTCTTT. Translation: CASRRGRSVNTEAFF. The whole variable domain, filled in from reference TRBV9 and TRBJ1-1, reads DSGVTQTPKHLITATGQRVTLRCSPRSGDLSVYWYQQSLDQGLQFLIQYYNGEERAKGNILERFSAQQFPDLHSELNLSSLELGDSALYFCASRRGRSVNTEAFFGQGTRLTVV.

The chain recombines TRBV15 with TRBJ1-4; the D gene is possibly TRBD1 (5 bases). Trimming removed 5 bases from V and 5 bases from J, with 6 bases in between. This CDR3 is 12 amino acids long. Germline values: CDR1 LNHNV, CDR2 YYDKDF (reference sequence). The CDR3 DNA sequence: TGTGCCACCAGCTGGACAAATGAAAAACTGTTTTTT. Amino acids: CATSWTNEKLFF.

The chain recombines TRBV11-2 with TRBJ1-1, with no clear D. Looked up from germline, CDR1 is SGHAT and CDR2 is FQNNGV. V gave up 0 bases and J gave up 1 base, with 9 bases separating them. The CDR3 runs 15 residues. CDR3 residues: CASSLDPAGNTEAFF. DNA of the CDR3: TGTGCCAGCAGCTTAGATCCGGCAGGGAACACTGAAGCTTTCTTT.

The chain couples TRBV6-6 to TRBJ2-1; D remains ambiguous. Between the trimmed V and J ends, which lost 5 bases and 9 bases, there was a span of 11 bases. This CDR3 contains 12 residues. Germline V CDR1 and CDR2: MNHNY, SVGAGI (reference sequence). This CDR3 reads CASSKPTIEQFF. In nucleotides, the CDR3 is TGTGCCAGCAGTAAACCTACGATTGAGCAGTTCTTC.

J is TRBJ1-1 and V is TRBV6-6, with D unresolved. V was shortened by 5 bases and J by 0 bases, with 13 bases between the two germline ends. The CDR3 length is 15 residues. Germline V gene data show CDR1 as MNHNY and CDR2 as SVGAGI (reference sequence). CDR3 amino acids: CASSPLSQMNTEAFF. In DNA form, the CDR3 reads TGTGCCAGCAGTCCCCTTTCTCAGATGAACACTGAAGCTTTCTTT.

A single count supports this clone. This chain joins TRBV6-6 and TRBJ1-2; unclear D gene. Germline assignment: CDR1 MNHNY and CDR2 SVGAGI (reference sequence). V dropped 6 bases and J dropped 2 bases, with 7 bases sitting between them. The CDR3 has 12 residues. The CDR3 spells CASSRENYGYTF. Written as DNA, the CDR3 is TGTGCCAGCAGCCGAGAGAACTATGGCTACACCTTC.

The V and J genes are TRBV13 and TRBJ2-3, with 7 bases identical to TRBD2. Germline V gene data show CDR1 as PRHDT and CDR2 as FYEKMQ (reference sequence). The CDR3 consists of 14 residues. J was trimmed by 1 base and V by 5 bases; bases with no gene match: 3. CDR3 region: CASSQLAGTDTQYF. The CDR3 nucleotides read TGTGCCAGCAGCCAGCTAGCGGGCACAGATACGCAGTATTTT.

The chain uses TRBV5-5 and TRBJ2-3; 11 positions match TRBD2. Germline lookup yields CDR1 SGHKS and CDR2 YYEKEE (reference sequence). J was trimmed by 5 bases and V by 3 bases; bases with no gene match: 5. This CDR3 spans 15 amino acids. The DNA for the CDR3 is TGTGCCAGCAGCTCCGGGACTAGCGGAATAGATACGCAGTATTTT. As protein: CASSSGTSGIDTQYF.

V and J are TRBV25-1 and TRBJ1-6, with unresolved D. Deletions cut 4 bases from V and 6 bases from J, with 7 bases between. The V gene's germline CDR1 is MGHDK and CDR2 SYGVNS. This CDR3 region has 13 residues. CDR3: CASSAQRNSPLHF. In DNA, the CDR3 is TGTGCCAGCAGTGCCCAGCGTAATTCACCCCTCCACTTT.